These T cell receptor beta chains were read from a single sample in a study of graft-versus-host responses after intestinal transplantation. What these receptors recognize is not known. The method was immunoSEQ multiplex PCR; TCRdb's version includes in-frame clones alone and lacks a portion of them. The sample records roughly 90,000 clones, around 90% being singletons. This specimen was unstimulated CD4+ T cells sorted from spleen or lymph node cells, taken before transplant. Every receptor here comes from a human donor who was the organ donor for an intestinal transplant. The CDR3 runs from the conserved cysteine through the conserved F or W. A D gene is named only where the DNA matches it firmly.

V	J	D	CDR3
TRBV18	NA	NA	CASSPLDSNEQYF
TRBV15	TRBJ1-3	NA	CATGSGVGNTIYF
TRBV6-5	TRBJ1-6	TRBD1	CASRDRGVPLTLHF
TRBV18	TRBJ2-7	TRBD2	CASSQFGASGKSYEQYF
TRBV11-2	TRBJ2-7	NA	CASSLLQGVSYEQYF
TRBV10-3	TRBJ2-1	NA	CAIGSGLNNEQFF
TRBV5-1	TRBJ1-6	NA	CASTTGKSSYNSPLHF
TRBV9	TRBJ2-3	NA	CASGGYRTDTQYF
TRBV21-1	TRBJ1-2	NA	CASSPPGVYGYTF
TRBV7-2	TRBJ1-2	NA	CASSLTQGYGYTF
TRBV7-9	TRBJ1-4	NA	CASSLQRSNEKLFF
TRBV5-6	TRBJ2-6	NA	CASSPQPSGANVLTF
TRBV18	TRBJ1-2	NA	CASSPQGLPSEDGYTF
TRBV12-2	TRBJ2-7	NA	CASRSSREAYEQYF
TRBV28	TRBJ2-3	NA	CASSVPAGADTQYF
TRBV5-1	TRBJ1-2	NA	CASSLGVAGATNYGYTF
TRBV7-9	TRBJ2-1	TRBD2	CASSPRRGVRDEQFF
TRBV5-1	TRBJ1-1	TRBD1	CASSSVQGRTEAFF
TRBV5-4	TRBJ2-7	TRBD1	CASRGQGTDEQYF
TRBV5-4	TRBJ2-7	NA	CASSLRAGNEQYF
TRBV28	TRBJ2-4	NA	CASTRVAKNIQYF
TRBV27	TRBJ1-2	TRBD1	CASSPGTGVNYGYTF
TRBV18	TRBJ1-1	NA	CASSPRILGAGTEAFF
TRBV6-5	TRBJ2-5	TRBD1	CASSHRDRVKTQYF
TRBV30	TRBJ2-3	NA	CAWRVGQITDTQYF
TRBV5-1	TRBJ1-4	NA	CASSPTRGGGEKLFF
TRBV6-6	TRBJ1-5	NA	CASSYIGQTQPQHF
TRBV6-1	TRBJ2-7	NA	CASSEFGTYEQYF
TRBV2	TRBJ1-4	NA	CASRSNTGLRYGKLFF
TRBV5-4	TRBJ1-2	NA	CASSFPANYGYTF
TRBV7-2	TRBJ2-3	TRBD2	CASSPPWRGDNTQYF
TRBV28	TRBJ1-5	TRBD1	CASSPFQTGLSNQPQHF
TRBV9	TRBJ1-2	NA	CASSPYEGDYGYTF
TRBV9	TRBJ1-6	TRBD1	CASSPTGGDSYNSPLHF
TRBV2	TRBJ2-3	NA	CASSGTGDTQYF
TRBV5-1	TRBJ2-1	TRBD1	CASSSNPGQGHNEQFF
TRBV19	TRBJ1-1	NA	CASRGWHMNTEAFF
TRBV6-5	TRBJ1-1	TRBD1	CASSYDRGSTEAFF
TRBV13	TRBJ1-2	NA	CASSPGQGVIGGYTF
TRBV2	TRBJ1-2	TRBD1	CASSVGQGNYGYTF
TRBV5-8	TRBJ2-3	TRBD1	CASSLVRGFTDTQYF
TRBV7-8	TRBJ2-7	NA	CASSQTGPGYEQYF
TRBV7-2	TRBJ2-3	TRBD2	CASSHPGLAGDTDTQYF
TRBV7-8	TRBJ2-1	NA	CASSFARVGAGGEQFF
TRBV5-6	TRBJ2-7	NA	CASSLDRSEYEQYF
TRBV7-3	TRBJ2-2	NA	CASSLRGANTGELFF
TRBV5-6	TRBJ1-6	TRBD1	CASSSPGTGYNSPLHF
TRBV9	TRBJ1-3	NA	CASSVGQSGNTIYF
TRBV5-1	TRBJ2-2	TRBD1	CASSGTVNTGELFF
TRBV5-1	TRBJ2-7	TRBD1	CASSPGQRYSYEQYF
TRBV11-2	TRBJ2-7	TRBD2	CASSLVPGGPYEQYF
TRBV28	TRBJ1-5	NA	CASSQPRGGNQPQHF
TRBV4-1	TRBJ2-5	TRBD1	CASSSTDREETQYF
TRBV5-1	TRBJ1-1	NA	CASSLVGRGQTEAFF
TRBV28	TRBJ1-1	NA	CASSLWGGQYSEAFF
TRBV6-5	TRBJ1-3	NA	CASSPDRSSGNTIYF
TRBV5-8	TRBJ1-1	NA	CATRPRGFSEAFF
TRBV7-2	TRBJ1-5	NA	CASSFWGGGNQPQHF
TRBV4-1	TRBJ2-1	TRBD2	CASSQPGTSGTRQFF
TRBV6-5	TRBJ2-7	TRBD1	CASSAGGFYEQYF